The 10 T cell receptor beta chains below were found in one sample sequenced in a study of metastatic and nonmetastatic thyroid tumors. No patient had received any treatment before thyroid surgery. TCRdb re-processed the PCR reads through MiXCR. There are just over 70,000 clones in the sample; more than 15% occur only once, and around 13% lies in the top ten. Sequenced input: blood. These receptors were collected from a female donor with papillary thyroid cancer or a benign thyroid nodule (not recorded which). Some clones in this sample may be carry-over from other donors' samples.

V usage is TRBV5-5 and J usage is TRBJ1-2; unclear D gene. V lost 1 base and J 5 bases, leaving 15 bases between the germline ends. Looked up from germline, CDR1 is SGHKS and CDR2 is YYEKEE (reference sequence). The CDR3 totals 15 residues. CDR3 region: CASSLKMLGDYGYTF. CDR3 DNA: TGTGCCAGCAGCTTGAAGATGCTGGGCGATTATGGCTACACCTTC.

V usage is TRBV6-2 or TRBV6-3 and J usage is TRBJ2-7; D is ambiguous. Trimming left V 0 bases short and J 6 bases short, with 12 bases between. This CDR3 spans 14 amino acids. Germline CDR1 and CDR2: MNHEY and SVGEGT. The CDR3 region has the DNA TGTGCCAGCAGTTACTCCTGGCCAGGTAGCGAGCAGTACTTC. Encoded protein: CASSYSWPGSEQYF.

This chain connects TRBV30 to TRBJ2-7, with D unclear. Germline lookup yields CDR1 GTSNPN and CDR2 SVGIG (reference sequence). This CDR3 has 11 residues. V was pared by 0 bases and J by 7 bases, with 7 bases between. The CDR3 region is CAWSVQREQYF. CDR3 nucleotide sequence: TGTGCCTGGAGTGTACAGAGGGAGCAGTACTTC.

This clone showed up many times. J is TRBJ2-2 and V is TRBV20-1; D is uncertain. Trimming took 0 bases from V and 4 from J, leaving 3 bases between them. CDR1 and CDR2 from the germline V gene are DFQATT and SNEGSKA (reference sequence). This CDR3 contains 12 residues. The CDR3 bases are TGCAGTGCTAGAGACATCACCGGGGAGCTGTTTTTT. Translation: CSARDITGELFF.

The V call is TRBV6-1, the J call TRBJ2-7; D is possibly TRBD1 (5 bases). Trimming shortened V by 8 bases and J by 2 bases, and 16 bases separated the two germline ends. CDR1 is MNHNS and CDR2 is SASEGT in the germline V gene. This CDR3 is built from 14 residues. Here the CDR3 DNA reads TGTGCCAGCGGCCCCAGACAGAACACCTACGAGCAGTACTTC. Translated: CASGPRQNTYEQYF.

In its sample, this clone was seen a few times. This rearrangement joins TRBV28 to TRBJ2-1; possibly TRBD1 for D (5 bases). CDR1 and CDR2 from the germline V gene are MDHEN and SYDVKM. Trimming shortened V by 6 bases and J by 7 bases, and 19 bases separated the two germline ends. This CDR3 is 15 amino acids long. CDR3 in DNA: TGTGCCAGCAGCCTACTTGGGGCGGTACAGAATGAGCAGTTCTTC. Translation: CASSLLGAVQNEQFF.

This clone has a count of ten or more. The chain is built from TRBV28 and TRBJ1-2; 7 positions agree with TRBD1. Germline CDR1 reads MDHEN; CDR2 reads SYDVKM. There are 14 residues in the CDR3. Trimming cost V 4 bases and J 5 bases; bases outside gene matches: 7. The CDR3 nucleotides are TGTGCCAGCAGTTCCCACGGGACAGATTATGGCTACACCTTC. As protein: CASSSHGTDYGYTF.

With regard to this clone: A clone one base away is much larger, so this may be a read error. CDR3 DNA: TGCGCCAGCAGCCTGGGGACCAGCGCAGATACGCAGTATTTT. Translating it yields CASSLGTSADTQYF. The gene calls are TRBV5-1 and TRBJ2-3; D tentatively fits TRBD1 or TRBD2 (5 bases each). The CDR3 is 14 residues long. Germline V gene lookup returns CDR1 SGHRS and CDR2 YFSETQ. Trimming took off 4 bases at V and 4 bases at J, with 13 bases between the two ends.

This clone was seen at least ten times. This chain links TRBV30 with TRBJ2-7; 7 bases match TRBD2. Trimming removed 5 bases from V and 0 bases from J; junction bases left unmatched: 1. The germline CDR1 and CDR2 sequences are GTSNPN and SVGIG (reference sequence). This CDR3 has 12 amino acids. The CDR3: CAWGGDSYEQYF. DNA for the CDR3: TGTGCCTGGGGGGGGGACTCCTACGAGCAGTACTTC.

This clone has only a few counts. Possible read error: a much larger clone is one base away. V gene TRBV29-1 combines with J gene TRBJ2-3, with TRBD2 matching 9 bases. J was trimmed by 2 bases and V by 6 bases; bases with no gene match: 6. The CDR3 has 14 residues. The germline gives CDR1 SQVTM, CDR2 ANQGSEA. CDR3 bases: TGCAGCGTCGCCGGACTAGCGTACACAGATACGCAGTATTTT. Translation gives CSVAGLAYTDTQYF.